The 22 T cell receptor beta chains below come from one sample, sequenced in a study of shared clonotypes between healthy human individuals. Here immunoSEQ multiplex PCR was the method, and the copy in TCRdb shows in-frame clones only, minus some. The table lists under 1 million clones, about 96% of them singletons, with 0.2% to 0.25% in the top ten. Only CD45RO-negative cells positively selected for CCR7 counted as naive CD8 cells, so terminally differentiated effector memory CD45RA+ cells were excluded. Sequenced sample: naive CD8+ T cells sorted from blood. The receptors were sampled from a man aged 25 to 40 in good health.

The chain joins TRBV29-1 to TRBJ2-1; D may be TRBD1 (5 bases). Germline CDR1 reads SQVTM; CDR2 reads ANQGSEA. The CDR3 consists of 14 residues. Deletions cut 3 bases from V and 0 bases from J, with 9 bases between. The chain's CDR3 is CSVEDISSYNEQFF. The CDR3, as DNA: TGCAGCGTTGAGGACATTAGCTCCTACAATGAGCAGTTCTTC.

DNA of the CDR3: TGTGCCAGTAGTCCCTGGGCACTAGCGGAGTTTTACGAGCAGTACTTC. This translates into CASSPWALAEFYEQYF. This chain joins TRBV19 and TRBJ2-7; 8 nucleotides match TRBD2. The CDR3 extends over 16 amino acids. Germline CDR1 reads LNHDA; CDR2 reads SQIVND (reference sequence). Trimming at V came to 5 bases and at J to 4 bases, leaving 13 bases not matched to a gene.

The rearrangement uses TRBV9 and TRBJ2-1; TRBD2 is a possible D gene (5 bases). V lost 4 bases, J lost 4 bases, and 21 bases lay in between. This CDR3 contains 17 residues. The germline gives CDR1 SGDLS, CDR2 YYNGEE. Here the CDR3 DNA reads TGTGCCAGCAGCCCTACCCTTGAGGGAGTTTTTTACAATGAGCAGTTCTTC. Its translation is CASSPTLEGVFYNEQFF.

The V call is TRBV11-2, the J call TRBJ2-1; TRBD1 matches at 9 bases. Germline V gene data show CDR1 as SGHAT and CDR2 as FQNNGV. With 1 base clipped from V and 8 bases from J, the junction kept 12 bases outside the gene matches. The length of the CDR3 is 17 residues. The CDR3 loop is CASSLGLLGTGYHEQFF. The CDR3 DNA reads TGTGCCAGCAGCTTAGGTCTCCTGGGGACAGGGTATCATGAGCAGTTCTTC.

The chain has TRBV27 and TRBJ2-7; D call uncertain. The CDR3 length is 14 residues. CDR1 and CDR2 (germline): MNHEY, SMNVEV (reference sequence). V gave up 3 bases and J gave up 2 bases, with 11 bases separating them. The chain's CDR3 is CASSFMAGTYEQYF. The CDR3, as DNA: TGTGCCAGCAGTTTTATGGCAGGTACCTACGAGCAGTACTTC.

This chain uses TRBV6-6 with TRBJ1-5; D gene uncertain. V was shortened by 7 bases and J by 5 bases, with 12 bases between the two germline ends. The length of the CDR3 is 13 residues. CDR1 MNHNY and CDR2 SVGAGI come from the germline V gene (reference sequence). The chain's CDR3 is CASTSGKDQPQHF. For the CDR3, the DNA is TGTGCCAGCACGAGCGGAAAAGATCAGCCCCAGCATTTT.

This clone was seen only once. V is TRBV7-7 and J is TRBJ2-5, with no clear D. The length of the CDR3 is 14 residues. The germline gives CDR1 SSHAT, CDR2 FNYEAQ (reference sequence). V was cut by 0 bases and J by 5 bases, with 10 bases left in between. DNA of the CDR3: TGTGCCAGCAGCTTAGCGAATATGGAGGAGACCCAGTACTTC. It yields the protein CASSLANMEETQYF.

The chain uses TRBV15 and TRBJ1-2; 7 nucleotides match TRBD1. The ends lost 4 bases at V and 3 bases at J; junction bases unmatched: 5. Germline V gene sequence: CDR1 LNHNV, CDR2 YYDKDF (reference sequence). The CDR3 spans 14 residues. The CDR3 reads CATSMDRRYYGYTF. The CDR3 nucleotides are TGTGCCACCAGCATGGACAGGAGATACTATGGCTACACCTTC.

This clone was found a few times. J is TRBJ1-2 and V is TRBV7-6; tentatively, D is TRBD1 (5 bases). Trimming stripped 1 base from V and 8 bases from J, with 14 bases between. Looked up from germline, CDR1 is SGHVS and CDR2 is FNYEAQ. CDR3 length: 14 amino acids. CDR3 in amino acids: CASSLEQGSMGYTF. In DNA, the CDR3 is TGTGCCAGCAGCTTAGAGCAGGGATCTATGGGCTACACCTTC.

V and J are TRBV7-6 and TRBJ1-2; a weak D match, TRBD1 (5 bases). V was clipped by 4 bases and J by 7 bases, with 25 bases between them. This CDR3 comprises 17 residues. The V gene's germline CDR1 is SGHVS and CDR2 FNYEAQ. CDR3 nucleotide sequence: TGTGCCAGCAGCTCCAACCCTAAAATCGGGGGTGATGGTGGCTACACCTTC. Translation: CASSSNPKIGGDGGYTF.

The V and J genes are TRBV5-1 and TRBJ2-7; TRBD2 matches 14 bases. Unmatched junction bases numbered 6, after V lost 4 bases and J lost 0 bases. The CDR3 is 17 amino acids. From germline, CDR1 is SGHRS and CDR2 YFSETQ. The CDR3 nucleotides read TGCGCCAGCAGCCAGGGACTAGCGGGAGTCACCTCCTACGAGCAGTACTTC. It specifies CASSQGLAGVTSYEQYF.

The CDR3 is CASSLSTDGYGYTF. CDR3 nucleotide sequence: TGTGCCAGCAGCTTATCAACGGATGGCTATGGCTACACCTTC. The chain employs TRBV7-9 and TRBJ1-2; D uncertain. The germline V and J ends were trimmed by 2 bases and 4 bases, with 11 bases remaining between them. This CDR3 is 14 amino acids long. Looked up from germline, CDR1 is SEHNR and CDR2 is FQNEAQ (reference sequence).

The V gene is TRBV29-1, the J gene TRBJ1-2; 9 nucleotides align to TRBD1. From germline, CDR1 is SQVTM and CDR2 ANQGSEA. The V gene end was trimmed by 4 bases and the J gene end by 4 bases; junction bases not matched to a gene: 4. The CDR3 runs to 13 residues. The CDR3 reads CSVGQGEIYGYTF. CDR3 sequence (DNA): TGCAGCGTTGGACAGGGGGAAATCTATGGCTACACCTTC.

This chain uses TRBV5-4 with TRBJ2-3; D remains unclear. Germline assignment: CDR1 SGHNT and CDR2 YYREEE (reference sequence). The V and J ends lost 0 bases and 1 base respectively, with 6 bases between them. There are 14 residues in the CDR3. CDR3 region: CASSLGAGTDTQYF. As DNA, the CDR3 is TGTGCCAGCAGCTTGGGCGCGGGCACAGATACGCAGTATTTT.

The chain couples TRBV2 to TRBJ1-5; 7 bases are a match to TRBD1. V shed 0 bases, J shed 6 bases, and the junction held 5 bases outside the gene matches. Germline CDR1 reads SNHLY; CDR2 reads FYNNEI. The CDR3 totals 15 residues. The chain's CDR3 is CASSEALGGTQPQHF. The CDR3 DNA reads as TGTGCCAGCAGTGAAGCGCTAGGGGGCACTCAGCCCCAGCATTTT.

In regard to this clone: This same CDR3 is encoded by further DNA sequences in the sample. The chain couples TRBV30 to TRBJ2-1; D not certain. Germline-derived CDR1 and CDR2 are GTSNPN and SVGIG (reference sequence). Trimming left V 1 base short and J 4 bases short, with 5 bases between. This CDR3 is built from 12 residues. CDR3 nucleotides: TGTGCCTGGAGTGGGTCTTACAATGAGCAGTTCTTC. Protein sequence: CAWSGSYNEQFF.

The chain combines TRBV4-3 with TRBJ2-7; the match to TRBD2 covers 16 bases. In germline, CDR1 is LGHNA, CDR2 YSLEER. CDR3 length: 15 amino acids. The ends lost 4 bases at V and 6 bases at J; junction bases unmatched: 3. This chain's CDR3 is CASSLGTSGRAEQYF. DNA of the CDR3: TGCGCCAGCAGCCTCGGGACTAGCGGGAGGGCCGAGCAGTACTTC.

This chain links TRBV6-1 with TRBJ1-4, with D uncertain. V was trimmed by 0 bases and J by 6 bases, leaving 11 bases between them. CDR1 MNHNS and CDR2 SASEGT come from the germline V gene. This CDR3 is 15 amino acids long. The DNA of the CDR3 is TGTGCCAGCAGTGAAGCGCCATTTGGGGATGAAAAACTGTTTTTT. Encoded protein: CASSEAPFGDEKLFF.

As for this clone: Other DNA sequences within the sample encode an identical CDR3. V is TRBV27 and J is TRBJ2-7; D may correspond to TRBD1 or TRBD2 (6 bases each). The CDR3 runs 13 residues. In germline, CDR1 is MNHEY, CDR2 SMNVEV (reference sequence). Trimming stripped 0 bases from V and 5 bases from J, with 8 bases between. The DNA for the CDR3 is TGTGCCAGCAGTTTATCCGGGGGCAACGAGCAGTACTTC. Protein sequence: CASSLSGGNEQYF.

This sequence joins TRBV4-1 and TRBJ2-7, with TRBD2 identical over 8 bases. The germline V gene has CDR1 MGHRA and CDR2 YSYEKL. The CDR3 totals 14 residues. Losses at the gene ends were 4 bases for V and 1 base for J; bases not matched to a gene: 3. CDR3 sequence reads: CASSPGGPSYEQYF. Here the CDR3 DNA reads TGCGCCAGCAGCCCGGGGGGGCCATCCTACGAGCAGTACTTC.

The chain links TRBV5-8 to TRBJ2-7, with D tentatively TRBD1 or TRBD2 (5 bases each). The CDR3 loop spans 15 amino acids. Looked up from germline, CDR1 is SGHTS and CDR2 is YDEGEE. The germline V and J ends were trimmed by 4 bases and 0 bases, with 14 bases remaining between them. CDR3 DNA sequence: TGTGCCAGCAGCCCCCGGGGCGGCAGCTCCTACGAGCAGTACTTC. Amino acids: CASSPRGGSSYEQYF.

The V call is TRBV2, the J call TRBJ1-3; D is undetermined. Germline V lookup: CDR1 SNHLY, CDR2 FYNNEI. This CDR3 region has 15 residues. V was shortened by 6 bases and J by 4 bases, with 16 bases between the two germline ends. CDR3 protein: CASRAGIGGGNTIYF. The DNA for the CDR3 is TGTGCCAGCAGAGCCGGGATTGGTGGCGGAAACACCATATATTTT.